Listed here are 28 T cell receptor beta chains from one sample, sequenced in a study of CD8+CD57+ T cells in acquired aplastic anemia. Genomic DNA templated the TCR beta VDJ and CDR3 profiling. TCRdb redid the calling of the reads with MiXCR, one entry per CDR3 protein. The profile shows 150,000 to 200,000 distinct CDR3 sequences, 64% of them singletons. Sequencing was done on a sample of sorted CD4+, CD8+, or CD8+CD57+ T cells (not recorded which) from PBMCs. The receptors shown here come from a human donor with severe aplastic anemia or a healthy control (not recorded which).

The chain has TRBV6-5 and TRBJ1-1; possibly TRBD1 for D (5 bases). Between the trimmed V and J ends, which lost 3 bases and 0 bases, there was a span of 11 bases. The CDR3 spans 15 residues. In germline, CDR1 is MNHEY, CDR2 SVGAGI. This chain's CDR3 is CASSYFGGMNTEAFF. As DNA, the CDR3 is TGTGCCAGCAGTTATTTTGGGGGAATGAACACTGAAGCTTTCTTT.

The rearrangement links TRBV7-1 to TRBJ2-3; 10 bases align to TRBD2. TRBV7-1 is an ORF; its function is uncertain. Trimming took 5 bases from V and 2 from J; bases not matched to a gene: 16. The CDR3 is made up of 19 amino acids. CDR3 DNA sequence: TGTGCCAGCAGCCACGATAGCGGGGGGCAAAACCTAAACACAGATACGCAGTATTTT. Its translation is CASSHDSGGQNLNTDTQYF.

The chain uses TRBV5-6 and TRBJ1-2; 8 nucleotides line up with TRBD1. J was trimmed by 3 bases and V by 4 bases; bases with no gene match: 11. The CDR3 is 16 amino acids. Germline CDR1 is SGHDT and CDR2 is YYEEEE. CDR3 coding DNA: TGTGCCAGCAGCCGCAACCGGGACAGGCGAGACTATGGCTACACCTTC. Translation gives CASSRNRDRRDYGYTF.

This clonotype came up many times. CDR3 DNA: TGTGCCAGCAGCTTTTGGACAGGAAACTACGAGCAGTACTTC. This encodes CASSFWTGNYEQYF. The chain has TRBV7-2 and TRBJ2-7, with 7 bases fitting TRBD1. With V trimmed by 3 bases and J by 3 bases, 5 bases remained unmatched. CDR1 SGHTA and CDR2 FQGNSA come from the germline V gene. The CDR3 is 14 amino acids. The variable domain in full, completed from reference TRBV7-2 and TRBJ2-7, reads GAGVSQSPSNKVTEKGKDVELRCDPISGHTALYWYRQSLGQGLEFLIYFQGNSAPDKSGLPSDRFSAERTGGSVSTLTIQRTQQEDSAVYLCASSFWTGNYEQYFGPGTRLTVT.

The gene calls are TRBV29-1 and TRBJ1-2, with D maybe TRBD1 (5 bases). Germline loops: CDR1 SQVTM, CDR2 ANQGSEA. V was pared by 3 bases and J by 5 bases, with 13 bases between. The length of the CDR3 is 13 residues. For the CDR3, the DNA is TGCAGCGTTGATCCGGGGACGACGTATGGCTACACCTTC. Residues: CSVDPGTTYGYTF. The full variable domain, completed using reference TRBV29-1 and TRBJ1-2, is SAVISQKPSRDICQRGTSLTIQCQVDSQVTMMFWYRQQPGQSLTLIATANQGSEATYESGFVIDKFPISRPNLTFSTLTVSNMSPEDSSIYLCSVDPGTTYGYTFGSGTRLTVV.

The chain combines TRBV2 with TRBJ1-5; D unresolved. The ends were cut back, 5 bases at V and 6 bases at J, with 17 bases in the middle. The CDR3 contains 15 residues. From germline, CDR1 is SNHLY and CDR2 FYNNEI. CDR3 sequence: CASSYGQLSPQPQHF. The CDR3 DNA sequence: TGTGCCAGCAGTTACGGGCAGCTCAGCCCTCAGCCCCAGCATTTT.

The table lists this clonotype with many counts. The chain links TRBV6-5 to TRBJ1-2; TRBD1 agrees at 9 bases. The CDR3 contains 15 residues. Germline CDR1 reads MNHEY; CDR2 reads SVGAGI. V gave up 2 bases and J gave up 3 bases; unmatched junction bases: 4. This CDR3 is CASSYPGQGYYGYTF. CDR3 in DNA: TGTGCCAGCAGTTACCCGGGACAGGGATACTATGGCTACACCTTC.

The rearrangement uses TRBV9 and TRBJ2-7; 9 bases map to TRBD2. CDR1 SGDLS and CDR2 YYNGEE come from the germline V gene. With V trimmed by 3 bases and J by 6 bases, 16 bases remained unmatched. The CDR3 is 17 amino acids. The CDR3 region is CASSALPFPGLAFEQYF. CDR3 bases: TGTGCCAGCAGCGCCCTGCCATTTCCTGGACTAGCGTTCGAGCAGTACTTC.

This chain connects TRBV12-3 or TRBV12-4 to TRBJ2-7; 9 bases are shared with TRBD2. After removal of 7 bases from V and 4 bases from J, the junction contained 8 bases not matched to a gene. The CDR3 covers 14 residues. CDR3 sequence reads: CASTQWREGYEQYF. DNA for the CDR3: TGTGCCAGCACCCAGTGGCGGGAGGGGTACGAGCAGTACTTC.

The CDR3 sequence is CASSQVPQGLVHEQYF. DNA for the CDR3: TGTGCCAGCAGCCAAGTTCCCCAGGGACTAGTTCACGAGCAGTACTTC. The J gene is TRBJ2-7, the V gene TRBV14; 8 nucleotides agree with TRBD2. There are 16 residues in the CDR3. The J segment lost 5 bases and the V segment lost 1 base, leaving 10 bases of the junction unmatched. Per the germline V gene, CDR1 is SGHDN and CDR2 is FVKESK. Supplemented by reference TRBV14 and TRBJ2-7, the full variable domain reads EAGVTQFPSHSVIEKGQTVTLRCDPISGHDNLYWYRRVMGKEIKFLLHFVKESKQDESGMPNNRFLAERTGGTYSTLKVQPAELEDSGVYFCASSQVPQGLVHEQYFGPGTRLTVT.

The V gene is TRBV7-2, the J gene TRBJ2-5, with 11 bases matching TRBD2. Germline trimming cut 5 bases from V and 5 bases from J; bases unmatched to any gene: 7. Per the germline V gene, CDR1 is SGHTA and CDR2 is FQGNSA. This CDR3 is 15 amino acids long. The CDR3 DNA is TGTGCCAGCAGCCCACCGTTAGCGGGGGGGGAGACCCAGTACTTC. Translated: CASSPPLAGGETQYF.

This chain links TRBV9 with TRBJ2-3; D unclear. Germline CDR1 SGDLS, CDR2 YYNGEE. V was clipped by 0 bases and J by 8 bases, with 13 bases between them. The CDR3 is 14 residues long. CDR3 residues: CASSVEAAHGTQYF. The CDR3 DNA is TGTGCCAGCAGCGTAGAGGCAGCGCACGGTACGCAGTATTTT.

With regard to this clonotype: Sequence at one end of the junction differs from germline and may be a read error. The rearrangement links TRBV3-1 to TRBJ1-1; the D gene is possibly TRBD1 (6 bases). Germline V gives CDR1 LGHDT, CDR2 YNNKEL (reference sequence). This CDR3 is built from 14 residues. CDR3 in DNA: TGTGCCAGCAGCCACCCTCTGGGGGCGGCTGAAGCTTCCTTT. It codes for CASSHPLGAAEASF.

Note on this clonotype: One end of the junction does not line up with germline, which may come from a read error. The CDR3 DNA sequence: TGCGGTGCTAGAGATGGAACAGGGGCCTACGAGCAGTACTTC. Translating gives CGARDGTGAYEQYF. The chain employs TRBV20-1 and TRBJ2-7; 7 bases line up with TRBD1. Germline assignment: CDR1 DFQATT and CDR2 SNEGSKA (reference sequence). The length of the CDR3 is 14 residues.

The genes are TRBV19 and TRBJ2-7; D not resolved. The CDR3 sequence is 15 residues long. Germline V CDR1 and CDR2: LNHDA, SQIVND (reference sequence). V was shortened by 6 bases and J by 0 bases, with 15 bases between the two germline ends. The CDR3 protein is CASSPFRSSSYEQYF. CDR3 nucleotide sequence: TGTGCCAGTAGCCCGTTCAGGTCGAGCTCCTACGAGCAGTACTTC. Filled out from reference TRBV19 and TRBJ2-7, the complete variable domain reads DGGITQSPKYLFRKEGQNVTLSCEQNLNHDAMYWYRQDPGQGLRLIYYSQIVNDFQKGDIAEGYSVSREKKESFPLTVTSAQKNPTAFYLCASSPFRSSSYEQYFGPGTRLTVT.

This sequence joins TRBV9 and TRBJ2-7; 9 bases align to TRBD2. From germline, CDR1 is SGDLS and CDR2 YYNGEE. The CDR3 covers 15 residues. The ends lost 0 bases at V and 4 bases at J; junction bases unmatched: 5. This chain's CDR3 is CASSVGPSGVYEQYF. In DNA form, the CDR3 reads TGTGCCAGCAGCGTAGGACCTAGCGGGGTTTACGAGCAGTACTTC.

Concerning this clonotype: Germline and junction disagree at one end, which may indicate a read error. The rearrangement links TRBV5-4 to TRBJ2-3, with TRBD2 matching over 7 bases. There are 14 residues in the CDR3. Germline V lookup: CDR1 SGHNT, CDR2 YYREEE (reference sequence). The CDR3 sequence: CASSGGGGTGTQYF. As DNA, the CDR3 is TGTGCCAGCAGTGGGGGGGGAGGCACAGGTACGCAGTATTTT. The variable domain in full, with the rest retrieved from reference TRBV5-4 and TRBJ2-3, is ETGVTQSPTHLIKTRGQQVTLRCSSQSGHNTVSWYQQALGQGPQFIFQYYREEENGRGNFPPRFSGLQFPNYSSELNVNALELDDSALYLCASSGGGGTGTQYFGPGTRLTVL.

This clonotype came up many times. The rearrangement links TRBV5-1 to TRBJ2-6; D assignment may be TRBD1 or TRBD2 (6 bases each). The CDR3 consists of 16 residues. Trimming took off 3 bases at V and 2 bases at J, with 12 bases between the two ends. Germline CDR1 and CDR2: SGHRS and YFSETQ. The CDR3 here is CASSWTGATGANVLTF. The CDR3 coding sequence is TGCGCCAGCAGCTGGACGGGGGCTACTGGGGCCAACGTCCTGACTTTC.

This chain links TRBV2 with TRBJ2-5; 8 bases agree with TRBD1. Per the germline V gene, CDR1 is SNHLY and CDR2 is FYNNEI. This CDR3 contains 14 residues. Unmatched junction bases numbered 7, after V lost 7 bases and J lost 3 bases. The CDR3, as DNA: TGTGCCAGCACTCCGGACAGGGCGAAAGAGACCCAGTACTTC. Its protein is CASTPDRAKETQYF.

The chain has TRBV2 and TRBJ1-1; D ambiguous. CDR3 size: 15 residues. The V and J ends lost 3 bases and 1 base respectively, with 12 bases between them. Germline lookup yields CDR1 SNHLY and CDR2 FYNNEI. The CDR3 coding sequence is TGTGCCAGCAGTGATACATCGGGCCCGAACACTGAAGCTTTCTTT. Translation gives CASSDTSGPNTEAFF.

The chain employs TRBV25-1 and TRBJ2-3, with D maybe TRBD1 (5 bases). The CDR3 runs to 13 residues. The V end lost 6 bases, the J end lost 4 bases, and 11 bases lay between the germline ends. Germline CDR1 is MGHDK and CDR2 is SYGVNS. CDR3 sequence reads: CASSIQDADTQYF. Written as DNA, the CDR3 is TGTGCCAGCAGCATACAGGACGCAGATACGCAGTATTTT.

This clonotype has only a few counts. J is TRBJ2-7 and V is TRBV20-1; 7 bases fit TRBD2. The CDR3 is 13 residues long. CDR1 is DFQATT, CDR2 SNEGSKA, per germline (reference sequence). V lost 5 bases and J lost 2; bases outside the gene matches: 6. The CDR3, as DNA: TGCAGTGCTCAGAGCGGGATCGCCTACGAGCAGTACTTC. This translates into CSAQSGIAYEQYF.

The CDR3 loop is CASKRLGTGGLDTEAFF. CDR3 bases: TGTGCCAGCAAGAGGCTGGGGACAGGGGGCCTCGACACTGAAGCTTTCTTT. The chain links TRBV2 to TRBJ1-1, with TRBD1 matching 12 bases. Trimming took 7 bases from V and 3 from J; bases not matched to a gene: 12. CDR1 and CDR2 (germline): SNHLY, FYNNEI. The CDR3 is 17 amino acids. The whole variable domain, remainder taken from reference TRBV2 and TRBJ1-1, is EPEVTQTPSHQVTQMGQEVILRCVPISNHLYFYWYRQILGQKVEFLVSFYNNEISEKSEIFDDQFSVERPDGSNFTLKIRSTKLEDSAMYFCASKRLGTGGLDTEAFFGQGTRLTVV.

This clonotype was counted a single time. The chain combines TRBV7-2 with TRBJ1-4, with 8 bases identical to TRBD1. The CDR3 sequence is 14 residues long. V was pared by 5 bases and J by 9 bases, with 8 bases of the junction left unmatched. The germline V gene has CDR1 SGHTA and CDR2 FQGNSA. As DNA, the CDR3 is TGTGCCAGCAGCCAAGCGACAGGGGAGCAAAAACTGTTTTTT. Its protein is CASSQATGEQKLFF.

This clonotype was found a few times. The rearrangement joins TRBV19 to TRBJ1-6; 7 bases align to TRBD1. Germline assignment: CDR1 LNHDA and CDR2 SQIVND (reference sequence). The V and J ends lost 6 bases and 10 bases, in that order; junction bases with no gene match: 3. The length of the CDR3 is 12 residues. The CDR3 protein is CASRRQGSPLHF. In nucleotides, the CDR3 is TGTGCCAGTAGACGACAGGGCTCACCCCTCCACTTT.

The chain is built from TRBV24-1 and TRBJ1-1; no clear D gene. The germline V and J ends were trimmed by 9 bases and 10 bases, with 17 bases remaining between them. The CDR3 totals 12 residues. Germline CDR1 is KGHDR and CDR2 is SFDVKD. As DNA, the CDR3 is TGTGCCACCGTGGCCCCGCTGAGGGTAGCTTTCTTT. Translation gives CATVAPLRVAFF.

In this sample, this clonotype turned up a few times. The rearrangement uses TRBV28 and TRBJ2-7; unclear D gene. The CDR3 is made up of 14 amino acids. The V end lost 7 bases, the J end lost 1 base, and 14 bases lay between the germline ends. Germline V gene sequence: CDR1 MDHEN, CDR2 SYDVKM. The CDR3 region has the DNA TGTGCCAGCACGCCAAACTACTATTCCTACGAGCAGTACTTC. Protein sequence: CASTPNYYSYEQYF.

For this clonotype: One end of the junction does not line up with germline, which may come from a read error. The chain has TRBV27 and TRBJ1-2, with TRBD1 as a possible D gene (6 bases). CDR3 length equals 14 residues. CDR1 is MNHEY and CDR2 is SMNVEV in the germline V gene (reference sequence). The CDR3 region is CASSSQQGFYGCTF. The CDR3 region has the DNA TGTGCCAGCAGCTCGCAACAGGGTTTTTATGGCTGCACCTTC.